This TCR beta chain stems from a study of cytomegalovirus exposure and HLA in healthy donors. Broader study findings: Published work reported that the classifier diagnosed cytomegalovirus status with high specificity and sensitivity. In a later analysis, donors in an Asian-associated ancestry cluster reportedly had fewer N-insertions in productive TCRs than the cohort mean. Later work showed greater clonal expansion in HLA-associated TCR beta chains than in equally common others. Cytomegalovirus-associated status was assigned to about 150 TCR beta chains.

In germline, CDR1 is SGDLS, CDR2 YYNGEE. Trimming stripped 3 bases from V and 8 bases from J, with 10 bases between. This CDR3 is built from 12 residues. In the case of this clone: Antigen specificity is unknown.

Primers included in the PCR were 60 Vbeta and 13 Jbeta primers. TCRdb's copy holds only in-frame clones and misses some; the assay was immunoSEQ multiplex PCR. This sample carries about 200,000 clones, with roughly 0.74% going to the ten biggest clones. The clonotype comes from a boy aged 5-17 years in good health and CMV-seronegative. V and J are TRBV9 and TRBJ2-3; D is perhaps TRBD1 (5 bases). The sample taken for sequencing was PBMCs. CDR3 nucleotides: TGTGCCAGCAGCGCCGGTGGGGCTACGCAGTATTTT. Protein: CASSAGGATQYF.